This T cell receptor beta chain stems from a study of beta chain features in type 1 diabetes. The CDR3 spans 11 residues. Trimming cost V 6 bases and J 3 bases; bases outside gene matches: 1. CDR1 and CDR2 from the germline V gene are SQVTM and ANQGSEA. Of the isolated RNA, all was reverse transcribed, and so the sequenced material was expressed TCRB transcripts. The data were produced by immunoSEQ multiplex PCR, yet TCRdb's version contains in-frame clones alone and is incomplete. The sample shows about 150,000 clones, over 8.5% of them seen only once. The material sequenced was central memory CD4+ T cells from blood. The chain carries TRBV29-1 and TRBJ2-5, with TRBD1 matching over 7 bases. The source of this sequence is a man younger than 30 in good health. CDR3 in DNA: TGCAGCGTCGGGACAGAAGAGACCCAGTACTTC. Translating gives CSVGTEETQYF.